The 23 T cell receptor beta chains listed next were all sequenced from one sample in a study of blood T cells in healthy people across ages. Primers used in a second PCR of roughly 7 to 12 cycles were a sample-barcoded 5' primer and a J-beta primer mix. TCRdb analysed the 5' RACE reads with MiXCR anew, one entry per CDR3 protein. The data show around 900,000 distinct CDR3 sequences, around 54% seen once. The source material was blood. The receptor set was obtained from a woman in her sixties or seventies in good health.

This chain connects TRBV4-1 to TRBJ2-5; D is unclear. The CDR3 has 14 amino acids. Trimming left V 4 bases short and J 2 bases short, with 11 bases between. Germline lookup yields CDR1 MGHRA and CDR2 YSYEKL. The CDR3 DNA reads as TGCGCCAGCAGCCGTATAGGAGATCAAGAGACCCAGTACTTC. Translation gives CASSRIGDQETQYF.

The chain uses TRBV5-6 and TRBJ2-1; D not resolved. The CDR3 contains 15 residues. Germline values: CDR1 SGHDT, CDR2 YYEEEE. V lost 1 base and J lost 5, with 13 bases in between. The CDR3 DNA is TGTGCCAGCAGCTTGTGGAGAGGAAATAACAATGAGCAGTTCTTC. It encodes CASSLWRGNNNEQFF.

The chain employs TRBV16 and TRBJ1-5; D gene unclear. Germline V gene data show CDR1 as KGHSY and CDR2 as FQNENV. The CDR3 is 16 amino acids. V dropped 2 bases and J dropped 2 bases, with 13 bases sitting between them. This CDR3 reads CASSQRGRFGNQPQHF. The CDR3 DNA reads TGTGCCAGCAGCCAACGGGGTAGGTTTGGCAATCAGCCCCAGCATTTT.

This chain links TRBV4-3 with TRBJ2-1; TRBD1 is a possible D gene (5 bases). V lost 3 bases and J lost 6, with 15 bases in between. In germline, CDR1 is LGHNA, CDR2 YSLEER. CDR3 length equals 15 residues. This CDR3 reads CASSHGRDFSNEQFF. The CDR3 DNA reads TGCGCCAGCAGCCACGGCAGGGATTTCAGCAATGAGCAGTTCTTC.

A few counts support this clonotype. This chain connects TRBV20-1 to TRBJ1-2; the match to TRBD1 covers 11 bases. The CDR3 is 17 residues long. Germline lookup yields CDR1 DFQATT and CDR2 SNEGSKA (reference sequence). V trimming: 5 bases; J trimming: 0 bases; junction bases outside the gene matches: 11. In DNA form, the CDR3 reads TGCAGTGCTGTTCCGGGACAGGGGGGCTTAGCTAACTATGGCTACACCTTC. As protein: CSAVPGQGGLANYGYTF.

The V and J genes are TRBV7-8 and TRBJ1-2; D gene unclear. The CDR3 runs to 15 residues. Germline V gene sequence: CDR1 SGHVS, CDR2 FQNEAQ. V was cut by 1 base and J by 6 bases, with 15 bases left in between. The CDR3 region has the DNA TGTGCCAGCAGCTTAGGTTCAGGAGGTGGCCATGGCTACACCTTC. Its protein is CASSLGSGGGHGYTF.

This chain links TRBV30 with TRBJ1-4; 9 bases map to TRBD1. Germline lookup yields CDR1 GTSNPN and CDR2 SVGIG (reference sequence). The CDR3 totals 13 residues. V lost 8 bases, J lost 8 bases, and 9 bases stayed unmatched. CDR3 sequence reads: CAGTGPFNEKLFF. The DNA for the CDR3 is TGTGCCGGGACAGGGCCCTTTAACGAAAAACTGTTTTTT.

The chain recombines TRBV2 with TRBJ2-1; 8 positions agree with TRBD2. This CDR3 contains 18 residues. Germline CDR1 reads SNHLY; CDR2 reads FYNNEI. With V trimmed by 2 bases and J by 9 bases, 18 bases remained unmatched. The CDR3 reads CASSERGLVGEGWVEQFF. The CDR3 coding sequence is TGTGCCAGCAGTGAAAGGGGACTAGTGGGAGAGGGTTGGGTTGAGCAGTTCTTC. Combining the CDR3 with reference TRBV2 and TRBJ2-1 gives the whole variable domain EPEVTQTPSHQVTQMGQEVILRCVPISNHLYFYWYRQILGQKVEFLVSFYNNEISEKSEIFDDQFSVERPDGSNFTLKIRSTKLEDSAMYFCASSERGLVGEGWVEQFFGPGTRLTVL.

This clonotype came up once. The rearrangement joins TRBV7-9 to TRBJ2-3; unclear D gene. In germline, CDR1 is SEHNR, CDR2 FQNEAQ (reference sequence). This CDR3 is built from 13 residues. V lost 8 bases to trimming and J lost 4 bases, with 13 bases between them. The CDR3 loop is CASHRQGPDTQYF. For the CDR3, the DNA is TGTGCCAGCCATCGTCAAGGGCCAGATACGCAGTATTTT.

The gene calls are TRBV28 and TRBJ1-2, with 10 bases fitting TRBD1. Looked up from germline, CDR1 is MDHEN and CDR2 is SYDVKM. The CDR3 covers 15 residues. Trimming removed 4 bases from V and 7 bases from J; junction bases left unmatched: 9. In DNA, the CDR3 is TGTGCCAGCAGTTGGATCGGGACAGGGGTGATTGGCTACACCTTC. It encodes CASSWIGTGVIGYTF.

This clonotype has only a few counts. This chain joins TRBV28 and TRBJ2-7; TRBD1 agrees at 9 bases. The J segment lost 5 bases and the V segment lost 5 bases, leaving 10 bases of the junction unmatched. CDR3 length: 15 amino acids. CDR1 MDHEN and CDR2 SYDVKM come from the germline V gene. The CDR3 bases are TGTGCCAGCAGTCCCCCCGGGACAGGGCTTGACGAGCAGTACTTC. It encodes CASSPPGTGLDEQYF.

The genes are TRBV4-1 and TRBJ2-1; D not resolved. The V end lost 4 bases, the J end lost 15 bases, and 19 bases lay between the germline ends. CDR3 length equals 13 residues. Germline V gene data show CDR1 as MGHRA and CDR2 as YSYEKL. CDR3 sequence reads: CASSRPLGVRRFF. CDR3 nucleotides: TGCGCCAGCAGCCGGCCTCTTGGGGTTCGGCGGTTCTTC.

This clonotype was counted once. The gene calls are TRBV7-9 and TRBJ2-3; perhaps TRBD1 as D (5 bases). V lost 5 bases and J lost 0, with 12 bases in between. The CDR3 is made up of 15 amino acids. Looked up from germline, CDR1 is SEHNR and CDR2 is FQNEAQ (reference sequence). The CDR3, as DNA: TGTGCCAGCAGCCCGGAGACAGCGAGCACAGATACGCAGTATTTT. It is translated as CASSPETASTDTQYF. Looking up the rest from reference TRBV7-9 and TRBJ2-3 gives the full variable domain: DTGVSQNPRHKITKRGQNVTFRCDPISEHNRLYWYRQTLGQGPEFLTYFQNEAQLEKSRLLSDRFSAERPKGSFSTLEIQRTEQGDSAMYLCASSPETASTDTQYFGPGTRLTVL.

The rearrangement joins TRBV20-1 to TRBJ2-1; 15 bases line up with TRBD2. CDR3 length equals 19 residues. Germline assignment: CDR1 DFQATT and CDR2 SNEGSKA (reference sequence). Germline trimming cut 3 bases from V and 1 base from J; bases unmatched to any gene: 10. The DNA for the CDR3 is TGCAGTGCTAGGCCCGGACTAGCGGGAGGGCCCTCGTCCTACAATGAGCAGTTCTTC. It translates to CSARPGLAGGPSSYNEQFF.

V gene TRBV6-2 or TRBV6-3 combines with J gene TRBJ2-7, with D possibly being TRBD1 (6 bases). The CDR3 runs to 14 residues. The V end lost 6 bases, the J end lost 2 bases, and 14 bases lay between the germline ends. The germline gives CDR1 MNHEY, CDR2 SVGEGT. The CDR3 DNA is TGTGCCAGCAGCCGAGACAGGCACCCCTACGAGCAGTACTTC. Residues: CASSRDRHPYEQYF.

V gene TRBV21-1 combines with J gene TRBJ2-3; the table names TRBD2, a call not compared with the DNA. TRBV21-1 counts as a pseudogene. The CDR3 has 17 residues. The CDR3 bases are TGTGCCAGCAGCGAAAAGACTCTAGCGGGGTCCACAGATACGCAGTATTTT. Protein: CASSEKTLAGSTDTQYF.

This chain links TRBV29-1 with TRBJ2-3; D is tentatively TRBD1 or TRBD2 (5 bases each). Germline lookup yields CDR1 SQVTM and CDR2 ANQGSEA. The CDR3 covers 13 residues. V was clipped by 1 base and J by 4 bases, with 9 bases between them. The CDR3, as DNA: TGCAGCGTTGAAGGGGGGTTCGCAGATACGCAGTATTTT. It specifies CSVEGGFADTQYF.

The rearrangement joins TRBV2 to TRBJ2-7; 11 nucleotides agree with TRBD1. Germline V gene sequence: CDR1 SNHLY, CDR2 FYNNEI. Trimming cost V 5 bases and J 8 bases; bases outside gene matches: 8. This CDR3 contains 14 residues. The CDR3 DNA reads TGTGCCAGCAGTCGGGACAGGGGGACCCCCCAGCAGTACTTC. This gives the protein CASSRDRGTPQQYF.

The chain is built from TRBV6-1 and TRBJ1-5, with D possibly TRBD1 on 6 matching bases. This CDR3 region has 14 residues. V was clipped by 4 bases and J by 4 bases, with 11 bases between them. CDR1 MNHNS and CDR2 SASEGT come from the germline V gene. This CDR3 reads CASSVRGGNQPQHF. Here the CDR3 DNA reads TGTGCCAGCAGTGTCCGAGGGGGGAATCAGCCCCAGCATTTT.

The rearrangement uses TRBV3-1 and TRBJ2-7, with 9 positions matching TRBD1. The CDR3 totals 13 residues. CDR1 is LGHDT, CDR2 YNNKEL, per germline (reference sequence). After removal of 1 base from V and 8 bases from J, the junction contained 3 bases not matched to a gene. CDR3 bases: TGTGCCAGCAGCCAAGCGGGACAGGGCAAGCAGTACTTC. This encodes CASSQAGQGKQYF.

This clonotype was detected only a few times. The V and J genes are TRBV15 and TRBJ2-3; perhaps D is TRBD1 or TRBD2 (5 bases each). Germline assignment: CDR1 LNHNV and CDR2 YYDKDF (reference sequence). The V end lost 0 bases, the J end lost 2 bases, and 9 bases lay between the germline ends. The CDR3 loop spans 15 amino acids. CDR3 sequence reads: CATSREGRHTDTQYF. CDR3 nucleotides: TGTGCCACCAGCAGAGAGGGACGCCACACAGATACGCAGTATTTT. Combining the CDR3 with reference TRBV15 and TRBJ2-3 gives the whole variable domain DAMVIQNPRYQVTQFGKPVTLSCSQTLNHNVMYWYQQKSSQAPKLLFHYYDKDFNNEADTPDNFQSRRPNTSFCFLDIRSPGLGDTAMYLCATSREGRHTDTQYFGPGTRLTVL.

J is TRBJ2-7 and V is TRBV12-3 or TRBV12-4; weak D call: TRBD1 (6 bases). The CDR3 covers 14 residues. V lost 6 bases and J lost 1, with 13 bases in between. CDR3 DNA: TGTGCCAGCAGGAAGACAGGATTATCCTACGAGCAGTACTTC. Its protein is CASRKTGLSYEQYF.

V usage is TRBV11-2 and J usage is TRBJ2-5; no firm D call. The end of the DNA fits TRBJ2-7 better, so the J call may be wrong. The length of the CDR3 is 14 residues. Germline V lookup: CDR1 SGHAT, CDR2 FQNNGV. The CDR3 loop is CASSFSRWGYEQYF. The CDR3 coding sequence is TGTGCCAGCAGCTTCAGCCGTTGGGGCTACGAGCAGTACTTC.